The 12 T cell receptor beta chains in this list originate from one sample, sequenced in a study of OX40 agonist ivuxolimab in advanced cancers. Produced via immunoSEQ multiplex PCR; TCRdb's table is partial and in-frame only. Found here are more than 9,000 clones, just under 75% of them singletons; the top ten hold over 30%. Sequencing used CD4+ or CD8+ T cells sorted from blood, obtained in a trial of the OX40 agonist ivuxolimab. The receptors were sampled from an adult with an advanced solid tumor such as melanoma, head and neck, liver or kidney cancer.

The chain links TRBV10-1 to TRBJ2-5, with D perhaps assigned TRBD1 or TRBD2 (5 bases each). V was cut by 1 base and J by 5 bases, with 20 bases left in between. The germline gives CDR1 WNHNN, CDR2 SYGVQD (reference sequence). The CDR3 extends over 17 amino acids. The CDR3 nucleotides are TGCGCCAGCAGTGAGTACCGGGACCCACACCTGGGGGAGACCCAGTACTTC. Protein: CASSEYRDPHLGETQYF.

The chain is built from TRBV9 and TRBJ2-1; 14 nucleotides match TRBD2. Germline CDR1 SGDLS, CDR2 YYNGEE. The J segment lost 10 bases and the V segment lost 4 bases, leaving 4 bases of the junction unmatched. The CDR3 is 14 residues long. CDR3 DNA: TGTGCCAGCAGCTCCGGGACTAGCGGGGGCGAGCAGTTCTTC. Translating gives CASSSGTSGGEQFF. The full variable domain, rest sourced from reference TRBV9 and TRBJ2-1, is DSGVTQTPKHLITATGQRVTLRCSPRSGDLSVYWYQQSLDQGLQFLIQYYNGEERAKGNILERFSAQQFPDLHSELNLSSLELGDSALYFCASSSGTSGGEQFFGPGTRLTVL.

This chain joins TRBV4-3 and TRBJ1-5; no clear D gene. Germline V lookup: CDR1 LGHNA, CDR2 YSLEER. The V gene lost 5 bases and the J gene lost 0 bases, with 11 bases spanning the gap. This CDR3 spans 15 amino acids. CDR3 coding DNA: TGCGCCAGCAGCTACGCCAGAGGTAGCAATCAGCCCCAGCATTTT. Protein product: CASSYARGSNQPQHF.

The chain links TRBV7-9 to TRBJ2-3; 8 bases fit TRBD2. The V gene's germline CDR1 is SEHNR and CDR2 FQNEAQ (reference sequence). The CDR3 spans 16 residues. V shed 3 bases, J shed 5 bases, and the junction held 10 bases outside the gene matches. CDR3 DNA: TGTGCCAGCAGCTTGGTGGTAGCGGGACATAAAGATACGCAGTATTTT. It translates to CASSLVVAGHKDTQYF.

V and J are TRBV28 and TRBJ2-7; 8 bases are shared with TRBD1. V shed 7 bases and J 2 bases; nucleotides not matched to a gene: 7. Per the germline V gene, CDR1 is MDHEN and CDR2 is SYDVKM. The CDR3 has 14 amino acids. The CDR3: CASIRTGLPYEQYF. In DNA, the CDR3 is TGTGCCAGCATCAGGACAGGGCTTCCCTACGAGCAGTACTTC.

The CDR3 is CASSYLGNHPYNEQFF. The CDR3 nucleotides read TGTGCCAGCAGTTACTTGGGAAATCACCCCTACAATGAGCAGTTCTTC. The chain links TRBV6-5 to TRBJ2-1; unclear D gene. The germline V gene has CDR1 MNHEY and CDR2 SVGAGI. Trimming shortened V by 1 base and J by 2 bases, and 12 bases separated the two germline ends. The CDR3 consists of 16 residues.

The chain recombines TRBV9 with TRBJ2-7, with 13 bases that match TRBD2. The V gene's germline CDR1 is SGDLS and CDR2 YYNGEE. V was pared by 3 bases and J by 5 bases, with 2 bases of the junction left unmatched. The CDR3 length is 14 residues. CDR3 loop: CASSGGTSGNEQYF. The DNA of the CDR3 is TGTGCCAGCAGCGGGGGGACTAGCGGGAACGAGCAGTACTTC.

The rearrangement joins TRBV27 to TRBJ1-6; D is unresolved. The V gene lost 1 base and the J gene lost 9 bases, with 10 bases spanning the gap. This CDR3 spans 14 amino acids. CDR1 MNHEY and CDR2 SMNVEV come from the germline V gene (reference sequence). The CDR3 region has the DNA TGTGCCAGCAGTTTATGGGAGGCGGGTTCACCCCTCCACTTT. This gives the protein CASSLWEAGSPLHF.

The chain uses TRBV7-3 and TRBJ2-7, with 11 bases identical to TRBD1. The CDR3 runs to 17 residues. From germline, CDR1 is SGHTA and CDR2 FQGTGA. The ends lost 3 bases at V and 0 bases at J; junction bases unmatched: 7. CDR3 DNA: TGTGCCAGCAGCTTGGGGACAGGGGGGACGAGCTCCTACGAGCAGTACTTC. Translating gives CASSLGTGGTSSYEQYF. The full variable domain, rest sourced from reference TRBV7-3 and TRBJ2-7, is GAGVSQTPSNKVTEKGKYVELRCDPISGHTALYWYRQSLGQGPEFLIYFQGTGAADDSGLPNDRFFAVRPEGSVSTLKIQRTERGDSAVYLCASSLGTGGTSSYEQYFGPGTRLTVT.

The V gene is TRBV11-2, the J gene TRBJ1-1, with D possibly being TRBD1 (6 bases). The CDR3 length is 17 residues. Germline CDR1 is SGHAT and CDR2 is FQNNGV. Trimming took off 1 base at V and 3 bases at J, with 18 bases between the two ends. The CDR3 nucleotides are TGTGCCAGCAGCTTAGTGGGTCTCGGGACAAGCTACACTGAAGCTTTCTTT. As protein: CASSLVGLGTSYTEAFF.

The rearrangement joins TRBV5-4 to TRBJ2-1; a weak D match, TRBD2 (6 bases). The CDR3 totals 14 residues. Germline V gene data show CDR1 as SGHNT and CDR2 as YYREEE (reference sequence). With 3 bases removed from V and 10 bases from J, the gap between germline ends came to 17 bases. The chain's CDR3 is CASSWGTASREQFF. CDR3 coding DNA: TGTGCCAGCAGCTGGGGGACTGCATCCCGGGAGCAGTTCTTC.

This chain joins TRBV10-3 and TRBJ2-1, with D unresolved. Germline CDR1 ENHRY, CDR2 SYGVKD. V was pared by 7 bases and J by 7 bases, with 14 bases between. The CDR3 consists of 13 residues. The CDR3 is CAITLDLGNEQFF. The CDR3 DNA follows: TGTGCCATCACCCTGGACCTTGGGAATGAGCAGTTCTTC.